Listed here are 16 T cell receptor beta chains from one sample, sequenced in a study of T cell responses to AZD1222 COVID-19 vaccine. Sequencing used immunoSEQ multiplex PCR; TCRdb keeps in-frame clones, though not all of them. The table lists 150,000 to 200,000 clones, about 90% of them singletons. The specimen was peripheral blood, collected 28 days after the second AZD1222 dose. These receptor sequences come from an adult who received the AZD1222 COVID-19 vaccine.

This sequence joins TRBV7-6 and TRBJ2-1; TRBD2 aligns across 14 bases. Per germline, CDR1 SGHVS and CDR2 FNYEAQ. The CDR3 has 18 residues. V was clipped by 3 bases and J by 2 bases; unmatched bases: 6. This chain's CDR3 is CASSFPRTSGRTYNEQFF. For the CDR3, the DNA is TGTGCCAGCAGCTTCCCTAGGACTAGCGGGAGGACCTACAATGAGCAGTTCTTC.

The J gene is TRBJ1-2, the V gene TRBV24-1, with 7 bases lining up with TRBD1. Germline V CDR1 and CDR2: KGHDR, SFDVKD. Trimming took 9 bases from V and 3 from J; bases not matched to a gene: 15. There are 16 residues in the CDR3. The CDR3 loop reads CATLPGGSHMDYGYTF. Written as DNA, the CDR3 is TGTGCCACCCTGCCAGGGGGATCTCATATGGACTATGGCTACACCTTC.

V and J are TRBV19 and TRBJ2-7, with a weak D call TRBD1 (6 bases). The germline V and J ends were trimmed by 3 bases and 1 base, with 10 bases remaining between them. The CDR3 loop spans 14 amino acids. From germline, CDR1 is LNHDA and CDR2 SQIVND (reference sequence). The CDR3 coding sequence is TGTGCCAGTAGTATCTTGACAGGATCCTACGAGCAGTACTTC. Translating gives CASSILTGSYEQYF.

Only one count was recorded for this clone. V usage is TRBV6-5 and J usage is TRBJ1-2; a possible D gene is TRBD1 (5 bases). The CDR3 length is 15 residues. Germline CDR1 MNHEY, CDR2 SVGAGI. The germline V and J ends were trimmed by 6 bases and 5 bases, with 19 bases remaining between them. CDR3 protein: CASSPRAPGPYGYTF. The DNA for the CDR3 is TGTGCCAGCAGCCCGCGGGCACCAGGGCCTTATGGCTACACCTTC.

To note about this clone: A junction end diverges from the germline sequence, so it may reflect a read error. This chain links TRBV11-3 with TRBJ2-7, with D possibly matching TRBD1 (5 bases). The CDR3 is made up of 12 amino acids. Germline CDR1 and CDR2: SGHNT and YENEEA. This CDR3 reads CASSLDSYEQYF. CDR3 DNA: TGTGCCAGCAGCCTAGACAGTTACGAGCAGTACTTC.

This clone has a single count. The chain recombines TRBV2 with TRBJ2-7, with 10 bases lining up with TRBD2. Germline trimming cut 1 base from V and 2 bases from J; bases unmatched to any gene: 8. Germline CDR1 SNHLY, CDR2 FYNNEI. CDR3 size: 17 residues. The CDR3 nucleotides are TGTGCCAGCAGTGAAGTCAGTAGCGGGGGGCCTACCTACGAGCAGTACTTC. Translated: CASSEVSSGGPTYEQYF.

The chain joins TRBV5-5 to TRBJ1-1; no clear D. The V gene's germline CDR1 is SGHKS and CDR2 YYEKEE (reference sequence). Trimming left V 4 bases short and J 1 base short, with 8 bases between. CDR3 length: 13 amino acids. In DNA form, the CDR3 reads TGTGCCAGCAGCCCTACAACGAACACTGAAGCTTTCTTT. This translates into CASSPTTNTEAFF.

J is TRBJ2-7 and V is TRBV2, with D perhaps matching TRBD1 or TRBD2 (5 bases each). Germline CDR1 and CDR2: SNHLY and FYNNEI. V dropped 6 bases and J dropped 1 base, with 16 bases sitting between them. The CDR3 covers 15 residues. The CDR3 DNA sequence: TGTGCCAGCAGCGGCCGGGACGGAGCATCCTACGAGCAGTACTTC. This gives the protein CASSGRDGASYEQYF.

The DNA of the CDR3 is TGTGCCTGGAGTCTCGACAGTCCGAACACCGGGGAGCTGTTTTTT. Amino acid sequence: CAWSLDSPNTGELFF. The chain is built from TRBV30 and TRBJ2-2, with D possibly matching TRBD1 (5 bases). The CDR3 runs to 15 residues. Germline CDR1 and CDR2: GTSNPN and SVGIG (reference sequence). The ends were cut back, 2 bases at V and 0 bases at J, with 10 bases in the middle.

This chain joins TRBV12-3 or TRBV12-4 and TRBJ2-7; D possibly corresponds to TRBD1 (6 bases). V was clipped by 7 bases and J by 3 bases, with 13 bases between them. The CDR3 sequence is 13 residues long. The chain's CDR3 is CASTPPDSYEQYF. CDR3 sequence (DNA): TGTGCCAGCACCCCACCGGACAGCTACGAGCAGTACTTC.

The CDR3 region is CASSPVGGLEFRAQFF. CDR3 nucleotide sequence: TGTGCCAGCAGCCCGGTAGGTGGACTAGAATTTAGAGCGCAGTTCTTC. This chain uses TRBV14 with TRBJ2-1; TRBD2 aligns across 7 bases. Germline assignment: CDR1 SGHDN and CDR2 FVKESK. The CDR3 is 16 residues long. Trimming removed 4 bases from V and 12 bases from J; junction bases left unmatched: 18.

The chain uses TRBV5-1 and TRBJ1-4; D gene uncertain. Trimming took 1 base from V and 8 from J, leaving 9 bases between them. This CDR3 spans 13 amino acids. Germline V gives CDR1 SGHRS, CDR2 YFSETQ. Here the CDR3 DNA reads TGCGCCAGCAGCTTGCGGCGAGGGGAAAAACTGTTTTTT. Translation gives CASSLRRGEKLFF. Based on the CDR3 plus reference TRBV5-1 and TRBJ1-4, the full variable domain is KAGVTQTPRYLIKTRGQQVTLSCSPISGHRSVSWYQQTPGQGLQFLFEYFSETQRNKGNFPGRFSGRQFSNSRSEMNVSTLELGDSALYLCASSLRRGEKLFFGSGTQLSVL.

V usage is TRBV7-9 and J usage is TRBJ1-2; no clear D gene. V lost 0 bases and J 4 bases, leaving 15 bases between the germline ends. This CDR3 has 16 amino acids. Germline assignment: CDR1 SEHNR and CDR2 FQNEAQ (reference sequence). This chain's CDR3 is CASSLALGTGSYGYTF. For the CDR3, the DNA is TGTGCCAGCAGCTTAGCGCTTGGAACCGGCTCCTATGGCTACACCTTC.

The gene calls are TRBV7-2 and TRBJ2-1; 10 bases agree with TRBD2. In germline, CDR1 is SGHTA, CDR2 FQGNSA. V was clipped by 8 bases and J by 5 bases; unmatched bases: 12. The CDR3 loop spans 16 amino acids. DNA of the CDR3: TGTGCCAGCCAGGGGGTTAGCGGGGGGACCAACAATGAGCAGTTCTTC. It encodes CASQGVSGGTNNEQFF.

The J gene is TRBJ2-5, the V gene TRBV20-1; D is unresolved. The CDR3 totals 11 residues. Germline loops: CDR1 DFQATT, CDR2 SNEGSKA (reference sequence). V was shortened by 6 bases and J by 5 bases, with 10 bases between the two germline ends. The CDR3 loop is CSANPMETQYF. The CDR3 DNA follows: TGCAGTGCAAACCCCATGGAGACCCAGTACTTC.

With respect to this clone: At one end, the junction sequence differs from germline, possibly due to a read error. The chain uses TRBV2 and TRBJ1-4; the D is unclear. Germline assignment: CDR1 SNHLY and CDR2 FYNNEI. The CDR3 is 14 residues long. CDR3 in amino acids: CASSEGGWGEKLFF. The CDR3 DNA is TGTGCCAGCAGCGAAGGAGGGTGGGGTGAAAAACTGTTTTTT.